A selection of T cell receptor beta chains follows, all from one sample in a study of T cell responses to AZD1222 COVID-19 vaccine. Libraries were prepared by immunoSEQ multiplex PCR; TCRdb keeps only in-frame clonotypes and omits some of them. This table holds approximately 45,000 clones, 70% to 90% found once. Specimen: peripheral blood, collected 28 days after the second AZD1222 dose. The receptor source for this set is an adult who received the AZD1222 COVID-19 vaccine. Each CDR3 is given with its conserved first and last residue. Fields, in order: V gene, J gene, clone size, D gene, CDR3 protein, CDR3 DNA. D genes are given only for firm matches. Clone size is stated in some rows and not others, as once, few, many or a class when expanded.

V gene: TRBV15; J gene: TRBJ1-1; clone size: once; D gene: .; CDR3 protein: CATSRGQVRGGEAFF; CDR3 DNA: TGTGCCACCAGCAGAGGACAGGTGAGAGGGGGTGAAGCTTTCTTT
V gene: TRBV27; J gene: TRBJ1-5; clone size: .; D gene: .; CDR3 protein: CASSFGPNQPQHF; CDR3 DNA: TGTGCCAGCAGTTTTGGACCTAATCAGCCCCAGCATTTT
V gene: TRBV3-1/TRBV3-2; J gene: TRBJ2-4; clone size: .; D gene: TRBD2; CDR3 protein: CASSQVLAGAKNIQYF; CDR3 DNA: TGTGCCAGCAGCCAAGTTCTAGCGGGAGCCAAAAACATTCAGTACTTC
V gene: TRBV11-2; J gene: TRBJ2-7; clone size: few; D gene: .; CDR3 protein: CASSLSSANYEQYF; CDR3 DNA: TGTGCCAGCAGCCTATCTAGCGCGAACTACGAGCAGTACTTC
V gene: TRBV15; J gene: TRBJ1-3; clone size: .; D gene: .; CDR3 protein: CATSRDRGPGNTIYF; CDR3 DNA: TGTGCCACCAGCAGAGATAGAGGCCCTGGAAACACCATATATTTT
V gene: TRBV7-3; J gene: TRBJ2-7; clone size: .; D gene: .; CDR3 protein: CASSLTESSYEQYF; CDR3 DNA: TGTGCCAGCAGCTTAACGGAGAGCTCCTACGAGCAGTACTTC
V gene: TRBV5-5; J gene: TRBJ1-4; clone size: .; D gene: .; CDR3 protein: CASSLGYSATNEKLFF; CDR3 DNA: TGTGCCAGCAGCTTGGGATACAGTGCAACTAATGAAAAACTGTTTTTT
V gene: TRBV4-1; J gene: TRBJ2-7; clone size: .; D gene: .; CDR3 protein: CARSPGTRYYEQYF; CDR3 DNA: TGCGCCAGATCTCCGGGGACCCGATACTACGAGCAGTACTTC
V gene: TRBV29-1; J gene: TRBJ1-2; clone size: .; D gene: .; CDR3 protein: CSATDVGYGYTF; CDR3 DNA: TGCAGCGCAACGGACGTGGGATATGGCTACACCTTC
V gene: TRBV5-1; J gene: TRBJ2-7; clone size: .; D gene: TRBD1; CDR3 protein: CASSIGQGAIDEQYF; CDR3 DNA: TGCGCCAGCAGCATAGGACAGGGGGCAATCGACGAGCAGTACTTC